The sequence of this T cell receptor (beta chain) was determined in a study of blood T cell repertoires in COVID-19. Study-wide background: Some COVID-19 samples were acute and others convalescent; all came from the United States, Italy and Spain. T cells, B-cell-depleted T cells, or PBMCs provided the cDNA or gDNA that served as material.

Authors' processing steps: Using reference gene primer amplification, nucleated cell counts were estimated. Clones were read by immunoSEQ multiplex PCR, and TCRdb kept only the in-frame ones, dropping some. That table is the source of V, J and clone size, and D and trimming were worked out from the DNA. This sample yields roughly 290,000 clones, of which 85% to 90% are seen a single time; about 1.8% belongs to the top ten. Deletions cut 1 base from V and 1 base from J, with 8 bases between. The CDR3 runs to 15 residues. CDR1 and CDR2 (germline): ENHRY, SYGVKD. Participants' reported clinical history set cohort assignment.

This sequence originates from a woman younger than 35 with acute COVID-19. The sequenced material came from PBMCs or T cells enriched from blood (not recorded which). The V and J genes are TRBV10-3 and TRBJ1-3; TRBD1 might be the D (5 bases). The CDR3 reads CAISEFAGSGNTIYF. Written as DNA, the CDR3 is TGTGCCATCAGTGAGTTCGCAGGGTCTGGAAACACCATATATTTT.